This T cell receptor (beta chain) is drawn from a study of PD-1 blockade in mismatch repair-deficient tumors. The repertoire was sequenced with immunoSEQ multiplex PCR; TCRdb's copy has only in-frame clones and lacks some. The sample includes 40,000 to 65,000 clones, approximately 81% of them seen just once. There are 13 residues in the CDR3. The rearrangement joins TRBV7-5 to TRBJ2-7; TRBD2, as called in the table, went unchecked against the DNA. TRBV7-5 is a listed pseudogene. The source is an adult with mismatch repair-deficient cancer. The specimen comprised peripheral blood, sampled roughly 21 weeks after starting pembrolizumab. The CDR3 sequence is CARSSTSGREQYF. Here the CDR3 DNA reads TGTGCCAGAAGCTCCACTAGCGGGAGGGAGCAGTACTTC.